These 3 T cell receptor beta chains were all obtained from the same sample, sequenced in a study of identical twins. MiXCR, run by TCRdb on the 5' RACE reads, gives a single entry per CDR3 protein. Found here are 700,000 or so distinct CDR3 sequences, approximately 9% of them singletons; the top ten hold roughly 0.9%. These same data were also listed under a study on yellow fever vaccine responses in identical twins.

What was sequenced was PBMCs. These receptors were obtained from a woman aged 18-29 years in good health.

The chain recombines TRBV6-5 with TRBJ1-1, with D perhaps matching TRBD1 (6 bases). The CDR3 loop spans 15 amino acids. Trimming left V 3 bases short and J 3 bases short, with 14 bases between. Germline V gene sequence: CDR1 MNHEY, CDR2 SVGAGI. The DNA of the CDR3 is TGTGCCAGCAGTTATGACTGGACAGATTACACTGAAGCTTTCTTT. It codes for CASSYDWTDYTEAFF.

V is TRBV6-1 and J is TRBJ2-7; 10 positions agree with TRBD1. V shed 6 bases and J 6 bases; nucleotides not matched to a gene: 11. The germline CDR1 and CDR2 sequences are MNHNS and SASEGT. The CDR3 extends over 15 amino acids. Here the CDR3 DNA reads TGTGCCAGCAGAGGACCGGGACAGGGGTCTCTCGAGCAGTACTTC. It is translated as CASRGPGQGSLEQYF.

There are many counts of this clonotype. This chain connects TRBV20-1 to TRBJ2-7, with 8 positions matching TRBD1. CDR3 length: 14 amino acids. V lost 5 bases to trimming and J lost 2 bases; unmatched junction nucleotides: 8. The germline V gene has CDR1 DFQATT and CDR2 SNEGSKA (reference sequence). The DNA of the CDR3 is TGCAGTGCTCTCAGGGGGCAAAGAACCTACGAGCAGTACTTC. The encoded protein is CSALRGQRTYEQYF.